The 14 T cell receptor beta chains presented below share a single source sample, sequenced in a study of blood T cell repertoires in COVID-19. Sequencing used immunoSEQ multiplex PCR; TCRdb keeps in-frame clones, though not all of them. There are over 50,000 clones in the sample; 60% to 85% occur only once, and 15% lies in the top ten. Material for sequencing was peripheral blood. The receptors were sampled from a human donor with active or convalescent COVID-19. The donor label of this sample is uncertain.

This clone is a singleton in its sample. The gene calls are TRBV19 and TRBJ2-5; 9 bases map to TRBD1. J was trimmed by 5 bases and V by 4 bases; bases with no gene match: 5. The germline CDR1 and CDR2 sequences are LNHDA and SQIVND (reference sequence). The CDR3 length is 14 residues. The CDR3 DNA is TGTGCCAGTAGTACAACAGGGGGCAGGGAGACCCAGTACTTC. This codes for CASSTTGGRETQYF. The variable domain in full, with the rest retrieved from reference TRBV19 and TRBJ2-5, is DGGITQSPKYLFRKEGQNVTLSCEQNLNHDAMYWYRQDPGQGLRLIYYSQIVNDFQKGDIAEGYSVSREKKESFPLTVTSAQKNPTAFYLCASSTTGGRETQYFGPGTRLLVL.

The chain recombines TRBV7-3 with TRBJ2-1; a possible D gene is TRBD2 (5 bases). V dropped 5 bases and J dropped 5 bases, with 13 bases sitting between them. The CDR3 length is 14 residues. Germline V gene sequence: CDR1 SGHTA, CDR2 FQGTGA. As DNA, the CDR3 is TGTGCCAGCAGCAACGGACTGGGCGACAATGAGCAGTTCTTC. This translates into CASSNGLGDNEQFF.

The chain combines TRBV11-2 with TRBJ2-7; 10 nucleotides match TRBD2. This CDR3 has 19 residues. Germline lookup yields CDR1 SGHAT and CDR2 FQNNGV. Trimming cost V 2 bases and J 0 bases; bases outside gene matches: 13. This chain's CDR3 is CASSLSAYSGTSVSYEQYF. Here the CDR3 DNA reads TGTGCCAGCAGCTTAAGCGCCTACTCCGGGACTAGCGTCTCCTACGAGCAGTACTTC.

Only one count was recorded for this clone. The chain couples TRBV12-5 to TRBJ2-1; 9 bases map to TRBD2. This CDR3 has 18 residues. The germline V gene has CDR1 LGHNT and CDR2 FRNRAP. The trim removed 0 bases at V and 9 bases at J, leaving 15 bases unmatched. In nucleotides, the CDR3 is TGTGCTAGTGGTTTGGTACTGATGAGTGCGGGAGGGCTGGGTGAGCAGTTCTTC. Residues: CASGLVLMSAGGLGEQFF.

This clone was counted a few times. V gene TRBV6-2 or TRBV6-3 combines with J gene TRBJ2-3; D might be TRBD2 (5 bases). The ends were cut back, 4 bases at V and 12 bases at J, with 11 bases in the middle. This CDR3 is 11 amino acids long. CDR1 and CDR2 (germline): MNHEY, SVGEGT. Here the CDR3 reads CASSSTNSQYF. In nucleotides, the CDR3 is TGTGCCAGCAGTTCGACTAATTCTCAGTATTTT.

CDR3 sequence (DNA): TGTGCCTGGAGCAGGGGCCCTACGACTAATGAAAAACTGTTTTTT. Translated, it gives CAWSRGPTTNEKLFF. The genes are TRBV30 and TRBJ1-4; D might be TRBD1 (6 bases). V was clipped by 3 bases and J by 2 bases, with 13 bases between them. This CDR3 comprises 15 residues. The germline CDR1 and CDR2 sequences are GTSNPN and SVGIG (reference sequence).

The chain is built from TRBV5-1 and TRBJ1-5; TRBD1 might be the D (6 bases). CDR1 is SGHRS and CDR2 is YFSETQ in the germline V gene. This CDR3 has 16 amino acids. V lost 0 bases to trimming and J lost 1 base, with 11 bases between them. CDR3 amino acids: CASSLAEGQSNQPQHF. CDR3 DNA: TGCGCCAGCAGCTTGGCGGAAGGACAGAGCAATCAGCCCCAGCATTTT.

This chain joins TRBV3-1 (or the pseudogene TRBV3-2) and TRBJ2-3, with D uncertain. This CDR3 spans 14 amino acids. The V end was cut by 3 bases, the J end by 4 bases, with 11 bases between. CDR1 is LGHDT and CDR2 is YNNKEL in the germline V gene (reference sequence). This CDR3 reads CASSQWRSADTQYF. The CDR3 coding sequence is TGTGCCAGCAGCCAGTGGCGGTCCGCAGATACGCAGTATTTT.

The chain couples TRBV28 to TRBJ2-4; D might be TRBD2 (6 bases). The CDR3 totals 14 residues. Germline-derived CDR1 and CDR2 are MDHEN and SYDVKM. V dropped 6 bases and J dropped 9 bases, with 18 bases sitting between them. CDR3 residues: CASSRTGEESIQYF. DNA for the CDR3: TGTGCCAGCAGCCGTACCGGGGAGGAAAGCATTCAGTACTTC.

This clone was found a few times. As DNA, the CDR3 is TGTGCCAGCTCACCACCGGGGCCATACAGGTCCGGGGAGCTGTTTTTT. It is translated as CASSPPGPYRSGELFF. The gene calls are TRBV18 and TRBJ2-2; possible D gene TRBD1, 5 bases. Trimming left V 0 bases short and J 6 bases short, with 14 bases between. This CDR3 spans 16 amino acids. Germline V gene data show CDR1 as KGHSH and CDR2 as LQKENI. The variable domain in full, with the rest retrieved from reference TRBV18 and TRBJ2-2, is NAGVMQNPRHLVRRRGQEARLRCSPMKGHSHVYWYRQLPEEGLKFMVYLQKENIIDESGMPKERFSAEFPKEGPSILRIQQVVRGDSAAYFCASSPPGPYRSGELFFGEGSRLTVL.

V gene TRBV25-1 combines with J gene TRBJ2-1; D may be TRBD2 (6 bases). The CDR3 extends over 15 amino acids. The germline V gene has CDR1 MGHDK and CDR2 SYGVNS. V was cut by 3 bases and J by 8 bases, with 17 bases left in between. CDR3 sequence: CASSDTSTVVDEQFF. CDR3 nucleotides: TGTGCCAGCAGTGACACTAGCACCGTGGTGGATGAGCAGTTCTTC.

This clone was detected only a few times. The chain carries TRBV19 and TRBJ2-3; D is perhaps TRBD1 (5 bases). Trimming took off 6 bases at V and 0 bases at J, with 16 bases between the two ends. The CDR3 consists of 16 residues. Germline CDR1 and CDR2: LNHDA and SQIVND (reference sequence). CDR3 loop: CASSPTYQGSTDTQYF. The CDR3 DNA reads as TGTGCCAGTAGCCCAACTTACCAGGGTAGCACAGATACGCAGTATTTT.

The V gene is TRBV6-2 or TRBV6-3, the J gene TRBJ2-5; D is possibly TRBD1 (7 bases). Germline CDR1 MNHEY, CDR2 SVGEGT. The V end lost 0 bases, the J end lost 5 bases, and 16 bases lay between the germline ends. The CDR3 covers 16 residues. CDR3 region: CASSYSPPAGQETQYF. CDR3 bases: TGTGCCAGCAGTTACTCCCCCCCGGCGGGACAGGAGACCCAGTACTTC.

The chain is built from TRBV7-3 and TRBJ2-1; TRBD1 is a possible D gene (6 bases). The V end lost 1 base, the J end lost 1 base, and 17 bases lay between the germline ends. Germline loops: CDR1 SGHTA, CDR2 FQGTGA. The CDR3 loop spans 18 amino acids. The CDR3 DNA sequence: TGTGCCAGCAGCTTAAATCCGGGACAATCGAAGTCCTACAATGAGCAGTTCTTC. Residues: CASSLNPGQSKSYNEQFF.